Each of the 22 T cell receptor beta chains below was sequenced from the same sample in a study of CD8+CD57+ T cells in acquired aplastic anemia. An expansion of CD8+CD57+ cells by flow cytometry had been shown in patients chosen for sequencing. The template for TCR beta VDJ and CDR3 sequence profiling was genomic DNA. From the reads, TCRdb called clonotypes with MiXCR, one entry per CDR3 protein. The table includes about 200,000 distinct CDR3 sequences, about half detected once. Sequenced material: sorted CD4+, CD8+, or CD8+CD57+ T cells (not recorded which) from PBMCs. These receptors were taken from a human donor with aplastic anemia.

This clonotype has a count of ten or more. The rearrangement uses TRBV19 and TRBJ1-1; D is uncertain. The CDR3 runs 17 residues. Trimming shortened V by 7 bases and J by 0 bases, and 21 bases separated the two germline ends. Germline V gene sequence: CDR1 LNHDA, CDR2 SQIVND (reference sequence). CDR3 protein: CASIPRAALLMNTEAFF. The CDR3 bases are TGTGCCAGTATACCCCGGGCCGCCCTACTCATGAACACTGAAGCTTTCTTT.

The rearrangement joins TRBV2 to TRBJ2-3, with 14 bases identical to TRBD2. The CDR3 runs 16 residues. The V and J ends lost 3 bases and 4 bases, in that order; junction bases with no gene match: 3. Per germline, CDR1 SNHLY and CDR2 FYNNEI. CDR3 in amino acids: CASSETSGRVADTQYF. CDR3 DNA: TGTGCCAGCAGTGAGACTAGCGGGAGGGTAGCAGATACGCAGTATTTT.

A remark on this clonotype: Being one base from a much bigger clone, this may be a read error. The CDR3 sequence: CGSSYQRGGEQFF. In nucleotides, the CDR3 is TGTGGCAGCAGCTACCAGCGGGGTGGTGAGCAGTTCTTC. The J gene is TRBJ2-1, the V gene TRBV14, with 7 bases fitting TRBD2. This CDR3 has 13 amino acids. Germline CDR1 SGHDN, CDR2 FVKESK.

Notes on this clonotype: Germline is not matched at one junction end, which may reflect a read error. The gene calls are TRBV12-3 or TRBV12-4 and TRBJ2-3, with 7 bases aligning to TRBD2. The CDR3 is 18 residues long. CDR3 region: CASSLGLGRLARTDAQYF. CDR3 bases: TGTGCCAGCAGCCTGGGGTTGGGGAGACTAGCCCGCACAGATGCGCAGTATTTT.

This clonotype was seen only a few times. A clone one base away is much larger, so this may be a read error. The DNA for the CDR3 is TGTGCCAGCAGCTTAGGGGCAGGAGCTAATTTTCAGCCCCAGCATTTT. Its protein is CASSLGAGANFQPQHF. This chain connects TRBV7-8 to TRBJ1-5; no firm D call. The CDR3 contains 16 residues. Germline loops: CDR1 SGHVS, CDR2 FQNEAQ. V was cut by 1 base and J by 6 bases, with 16 bases left in between.

This clonotype was recorded many times. The J gene is TRBJ1-4, the V gene TRBV6-6; weak D call: TRBD1 (5 bases). The length of the CDR3 is 14 residues. Germline CDR1 reads MNHNY; CDR2 reads SVGAGI (reference sequence). The ends were cut back, 6 bases at V and 4 bases at J, with 12 bases in the middle. CDR3 in amino acids: CASRGWQGNEKLFF. CDR3 DNA: TGTGCCAGCAGAGGGTGGCAGGGTAATGAAAAACTGTTTTTT.

In this sample, this clonotype turned up once. The chain links TRBV24-1 to TRBJ2-7, with 7 bases matching TRBD1. With 4 bases clipped from V and 3 bases from J, the junction kept 2 bases outside the gene matches. Looked up from germline, CDR1 is KGHDR and CDR2 is SFDVKD. This CDR3 comprises 13 residues. CDR3 sequence: CATSERDSYEQYV. The CDR3 nucleotides are TGTGCCACCAGTGAACGGGACAGCTACGAGCAGTACGTC.

The table lists this clonotype with a few counts. The rearrangement uses TRBV25-1 and TRBJ1-6, with TRBD1 as a possible D gene (5 bases). This CDR3 has 14 amino acids. Trimming pared 1 base from V and 7 bases from J, leaving 8 bases between. Germline CDR1 is MGHDK and CDR2 is SYGVNS. CDR3 protein: CASSESGWNSPLHF. In DNA form, the CDR3 reads TGTGCCAGCAGTGAATCAGGGTGGAATTCACCCCTCCACTTT. Using reference TRBV25-1 and TRBJ1-6 for the parts outside the CDR3, the full variable domain is EADIYQTPRYLVIGTGKKITLECSQTMGHDKMYWYQQDPGMELHLIHYSYGVNSTEKGDLSSESTVSRIRTEHFPLTLESARPSHTSQYLCASSESGWNSPLHFGNGTRLTVT.

The genes are TRBV5-1 and TRBJ1-1; the D gene is possibly TRBD1 (5 bases). V lost 1 base, J lost 2 bases, and 6 bases lay in between. This CDR3 has 13 amino acids. CDR1 is SGHRS, CDR2 YFSETQ, per germline. The CDR3 loop reads CASSLWTNTEAFF. CDR3 sequence (DNA): TGCGCCAGCAGCTTGTGGACAAACACTGAAGCTTTCTTT.

Ten or more counts support this clonotype. The J gene is TRBJ2-5, the V gene TRBV4-1, with TRBD2 matching 10 bases. With 0 bases clipped from V and 8 bases from J, the junction kept 9 bases outside the gene matches. The CDR3 sequence is 16 residues long. The V gene's germline CDR1 is MGHRA and CDR2 YSYEKL. The CDR3 loop reads CASSQDSGTSVLTQYF. The CDR3 DNA reads as TGCGCCAGCAGCCAAGATAGCGGGACTAGCGTACTTACCCAGTACTTC.

The J gene is TRBJ1-1, the V gene TRBV6-1; 8 nucleotides agree with TRBD1. This CDR3 is built from 13 residues. Looked up from germline, CDR1 is MNHNS and CDR2 is SASEGT. Trimming at V came to 5 bases and at J to 4 bases, leaving 3 bases not matched to a gene. CDR3 nucleotide sequence: TGTGCCAGCAGTTCGACAGGGGCCACTGAAGCTTTCTTT. Its protein product is CASSSTGATEAFF.

This clonotype occurred many times. CDR3 protein: CASSLGGANEKLFF. The CDR3 DNA sequence: TGTGCCAGCAGCTTGGGAGGAGCTAATGAAAAACTGTTTTTT. This sequence joins TRBV5-8 and TRBJ1-4, with D unresolved. Per germline, CDR1 SGHTS and CDR2 YDEGEE. V lost 0 bases and J lost 3, with 6 bases in between. The CDR3 consists of 14 residues. The whole variable domain, remainder taken from reference TRBV5-8 and TRBJ1-4, is EAGVTQSPTHLIKTRGQQATLRCSPISGHTSVYWYQQALGLGLQFLLWYDEGEERNRGNFPPRFSGRQFPNYSSELNVNALELEDSALYLCASSLGGANEKLFFGSGTQLSVL.

The J gene is TRBJ2-6, the V gene TRBV19, with a tentative D call TRBD1 (5 bases). V lost 9 bases to trimming and J lost 4 bases, with 13 bases between them. Germline CDR1 and CDR2: LNHDA and SQIVND (reference sequence). The CDR3 is 14 amino acids. The DNA of the CDR3 is TGTGCCAGCAGTGACAGATCGGGGGCCAACGTCCTGACTTTC. Translated: CASSDRSGANVLTF. The variable domain in full, with the rest retrieved from reference TRBV19 and TRBJ2-6, is DGGITQSPKYLFRKEGQNVTLSCEQNLNHDAMYWYRQDPGQGLRLIYYSQIVNDFQKGDIAEGYSVSREKKESFPLTVTSAQKNPTAFYLCASSDRSGANVLTFGAGSRLTVL.

The rearrangement joins TRBV3-1 to TRBJ1-5, with TRBD1 identical over 11 bases. Germline CDR1 reads LGHDT; CDR2 reads YNNKEL (reference sequence). The trim removed 1 base at V and 8 bases at J, leaving 4 bases unmatched. This CDR3 has 15 residues. The CDR3 DNA reads TGTGCCAGCAGCCAAGGGACAGGGGGCGGGGAGCCCCAGCATTTT. Protein product: CASSQGTGGGEPQHF.

This clonotype was counted at least ten times. This chain uses TRBV6-2 or TRBV6-3 with TRBJ2-6; TRBD1 matches at 7 bases. V was clipped by 2 bases and J by 0 bases; unmatched bases: 7. In germline, CDR1 is MNHEY, CDR2 SVGEGT. This CDR3 is 18 amino acids long. CDR3 amino acids: CASSYQGTGVSGANVLTF. The CDR3 bases are TGTGCCAGCAGTTACCAGGGCACAGGGGTCTCTGGGGCCAACGTCCTGACTTTC.

V and J are TRBV7-2 and TRBJ2-5; 7 positions match TRBD2. V was clipped by 3 bases and J by 1 base; unmatched bases: 8. Germline V lookup: CDR1 SGHTA, CDR2 FQGNSA. The CDR3 is made up of 16 amino acids. The CDR3 bases are TGTGCCAGCAGCTTGACCATGGAGCGGGGCCAAGAGACCCAGTACTTC. This sequence encodes CASSLTMERGQETQYF.

In this sample, this clonotype turned up once. The J gene is TRBJ2-4, the V gene TRBV6-5, with D possibly matching TRBD1 (6 bases). This CDR3 is 15 amino acids long. Per the germline V gene, CDR1 is MNHEY and CDR2 is SVGAGI. The V end lost 2 bases, the J end lost 6 bases, and 14 bases lay between the germline ends. CDR3: CASSYIQGSRNIQYF. In DNA form, the CDR3 reads TGTGCCAGCAGTTACATACAGGGAAGTAGAAACATTCAGTACTTC.

The rearrangement joins TRBV20-1 to TRBJ1-1; no reliable D call. This CDR3 is built from 14 residues. Germline values: CDR1 DFQATT, CDR2 SNEGSKA (reference sequence). Trimming took 3 bases from V and 4 from J, leaving 15 bases between them. The CDR3 DNA is TGCAGTGCTAGGTCCGGCCCCGTCGGCACTGAAGCTTTCTTT. Amino acids: CSARSGPVGTEAFF.

This clonotype was seen only a few times. A single base separates this from a much larger clone, so it may be a read error. V is TRBV5-1 and J is TRBJ2-1, with D perhaps matching TRBD2 (5 bases). Germline lookup yields CDR1 SGHRS and CDR2 YFSETQ. Trimming took off 0 bases at V and 6 bases at J, with 10 bases between the two ends. This CDR3 comprises 14 residues. The CDR3 loop is CASSLGRGSNEQFF. The CDR3 bases are TGCGCCAGCAGCTTGGGTCGCGGGTCCAATGAGCAGTTCTTC. Using reference TRBV5-1 and TRBJ2-1 for the parts outside the CDR3, the full variable domain is KAGVTQTPRYLIKTRGQQVTLSCSPISGHRSVSWYQQTPGQGLQFLFEYFSETQRNKGNFPGRFSGRQFSNSRSEMNVSTLELGDSALYLCASSLGRGSNEQFFGPGTRLTVL.

In the case of this clonotype: This is likely a read error, given that the CDR3 carries no conserved phenylalanine or tryptophan at its end. The rearrangement uses TRBV5-1 and TRBJ1-6; D uncertain. The ends were cut back, 7 bases at V and 6 bases at J, with 11 bases in the middle. The CDR3 is 13 residues long. Germline assignment: CDR1 SGHRS and CDR2 YFSETQ. Here the CDR3 DNA reads TGCGCCAGCGGCACCGGCCTTAATTCACCCCTCCACCTT. Translated: CASGTGLNSPLHL.

The chain recombines TRBV28 with TRBJ2-7; 9 bases are shared with TRBD1. Losses at the gene ends were 5 bases for V and 2 bases for J; bases not matched to a gene: 7. CDR1 MDHEN and CDR2 SYDVKM come from the germline V gene. CDR3 length: 15 residues. The CDR3 sequence is CASSTQRQGAYEQYF. The CDR3 DNA reads TGTGCCAGCAGTACCCAAAGACAGGGGGCCTACGAGCAGTACTTC.

In this sample, this clonotype turned up a few times. A clone one base away is much larger, so this may be a read error. The chain has TRBV7-9 and TRBJ2-7, with D perhaps matching TRBD2 (7 bases). V shed 2 bases and J shed 3 bases, with 14 bases lying between them. Per the germline V gene, CDR1 is SEHNR and CDR2 is FQNEAQ (reference sequence). The CDR3 contains 15 residues. In nucleotides, the CDR3 is TGTGCCAGCAGCTTAAGAGGGGGAGGGAACTACGAGCAGTACTTC. Translated, it gives CASSLRGGGNYEQYF.